The T cell receptor (beta chain) under discussion was sequenced for a study of cytomegalovirus exposure and HLA in healthy donors (dated by TCRdb to 2015 to 2018). Study-wide context: An earlier analysis of approximately 640 of the donors reported 250 to 300 Gb of sequence data and some 120 million unique TCR beta sequences from some 180 million T cells. The study aimed to test whether signatures of past pathogen exposure could be identified by cataloging public T cell receptors. About five DR-DQ haplotypes were treated as single units for association and clustering because of strong linkage in the cohort. Both class I and class II loci were covered by HLA typing, at four-digit resolution. On average, roughly 240,000 unique TCR beta nucleotide sequences were sequenced per donor among roughly 430 genotyped donors of the cohort, with about 19% of those sequences being non-productive. Approximately 330 gigabases of sequencing data and about 92 million unique TCR sequences made up an early release that covered nearly 650 HLA-typed donors. In the later analysis, no new phenotypic data were used to find candidate immune exposures; instead, reliance was placed on TCR beta sequences and their occurrence across donors. To study patterns of TCR occurrence, a later analysis re-analyzed previously published TCR beta repertoires from 700 or so donors and added high-resolution HLA genotyping. To predict cytomegalovirus infection status, the study brought together high-throughput TCR immunosequencing, statistical association of individual TCRs with disease status, and machine learning. A later genetic analysis took genome-wide SNP genotypes for 398 of the 666 donors and used that subset as a discovery cohort. Donor age, sex, ethnicity and CMV serostatus were compiled together with the repertoire data. The number of typed donors differed by locus: about 620-630 for A, B, C, DRB1 and DQB1; some 500 for DQA1; approximately 600 for DPA1; and around 490 for DPB1. An earlier analysis of 450 to 750 of the donors used high-throughput TCR beta sequencing to judge whether each TCR beta V gene segment behaved as functional or pseudogenic. Besides the first cohort of roughly 700 subjects, a separate validation cohort made up of over 95 different subjects was used. Using immunosequencing, the study profiled T cell repertoires from 550 to 750 subjects and related those repertoires to cytomegalovirus serostatus. All discovery cohort repertoires had been generated on a single sequencing platform. Among the roughly 380 genotyped donors, approximately 77% belonged to the genetic ancestry cluster associated with self-reported Caucasian donors. Points the paper makes about the study in general: A few of the identified cytomegalovirus-associated TCR beta chains were confirmed in vitro to be specific for cytomegalovirus antigens. In both the original and validation cohorts, the classifier was reported to diagnose cytomegalovirus status with high specificity and sensitivity. In a later analysis, HLA-associated TCR beta chains showed more clonal expansion and lower generation probabilities than non-associated chains that were equally common. Assigning TCR associations to individual alleles was difficult when HLA alleles, especially DR and DQ, strongly co-occurred. The earlier analysis of approximately 540 of the donors excluded roughly 16 rarely observed V segments, including chromosome 9 orphons, because counts were too low. HLA typing was unavailable for some donors at each locus, so association tests used only the typed subset. The authors suggested that the approach could potentially be generalized to other disease states and immunological phenotypes. This cohort had only TCR beta chains sequenced, and the lack of alpha or paired-chain data limited which features could be detected. In an earlier analysis of about 540 of the donors, most TCR beta V segments were observed in productive rearrangements about 87% or about 30% of the time, broadly matching IMGT annotations. An association between a missense DCLRE1C variant and V-gene and J-gene trimming of TCR beta chains was found in a later genetic analysis and replicated in an independent cohort. Specific HLA alleles were associated with 16,951 TCR beta sequences at a false discovery rate of 0.05 in a later analysis. Immune exposure information for the cohort was limited to CMV serostatus. In a later analysis, several top co-occurrence clusters were reported to appear linked to parvovirus B19, influenza, CMV and Epstein-Barr virus. A further reported finding was that TCR beta sequences accurately predicted the HLA-A and HLA-B alleles for most subjects in the first cohort. In the study, roughly 160 TCR beta chains were listed as associated with cytomegalovirus. Presence/absence analyses assumed roughly uniform sequencing depth across donors, an assumption that may not hold. Most TCR sequences were seen in very few donors, while some public TCRs were found in many individuals. Linkage disequilibrium might explain the correlated functional status among segregating V segments, but an unknown experimental factor could not be excluded. A cluster of highly shared sequence variants was judged likely to be a technical artifact of the sequencing pipeline. Some IMGT-functional V segments, including TRBV6-2 and TRBV6-3, could not be told apart with the 87-base-pair reads, so those segments were excluded. In a later analysis, TCR association rates were found to vary across HLA loci, with the most associated TCRs seen for DRB1 alleles and the fewest for HLA-C alleles. In a later analysis, most CMV-associated TCR beta chains were found to appear HLA-restricted, with HLA associations seemingly driven largely by CMV exposure. In a later genetic analysis, fewer N-insertions in productive TCRs were reported among donors in an Asian-associated ancestry cluster than the roughly 700-donor mean.

About this clone: Its antigen is still unknown. Qualities for individual bases were not recorded, and no much larger clone is one base off.

The cohort was made up of about 610 healthy bone marrow donors. Cohort members were all nominally healthy when sampled, although unrecorded immune exposures were likely present. The donor was CMV seronegative and belonged to the group of approximately 320 seronegative cohort members. A peripheral blood sample was provided by each donor, and peripheral blood mononuclear cells were used for TCR beta sequencing. The Qiagen DNeasy Blood Extraction Kit was used to extract genomic DNA from the blood cell samples. From the cysteine up to the phenylalanine, the CDR3 has a length of 14 residues. Only CDR3 DNA remains: 42 bases, in frame from the first base. Germline trimming amounts to 5 bases on V and 3 bases on J, with 7 as the count of junction bases outside the gene matches. The CDR1 and CDR2 encoded by the germline V gene are SGHTA and FQGNSA. Library creation used the immunoSEQ multiplex PCR assay. The multiplex PCR relied on a mix of 60 forward primers for TCR Vbeta segments and 13 reverse primers for TCR Jbeta segments. Amplification of the CDR3 region of rearranged TCR beta genes was performed with a multiplex PCR assay on genomic DNA. Amplified TCR beta libraries were sequenced as 87-base-pair reads on the Illumina HiSeq System. As for the original processing: A later analysis tallied approximately 87 million unique TCR beta chains across the 650 to 750 repertoires, and some 12 million of those chains were shared by two or more donors. To remove PCR and sequencing errors, raw reads were error-corrected and collapsed into unique sequences using a nearest-neighbor algorithm that merged closely related sequences. Alignment of CDR3 sequences to IMGT reference sequences was used to assign V, D and J gene segments. For a sequence to be retained, at least a six-nucleotide match to both a V gene segment and a J gene segment was required. Rearrangements were classified as productive when the CDR3 lacked stop codons and remained in frame with V and J, and all other rearrangements were classified as non-productive. CDR3 was defined by IMGT convention, running from the second conserved V-encoded cysteine to the conserved J-encoded phenylalanine. Sequences without an unambiguous match to a single V gene segment were excluded from the earlier analysis of a few hundred of the donors. An earlier analysis of a few hundred of the donors called V segments functional above 56.7% productive rearrangements and segregating when the between-donor standard deviation exceeded 5%. A statistical classification framework was developed to diagnose cytomegalovirus status using the catalog of TCR beta chain sequences. In a later analysis, V and J genes were assigned by comparing TCR nucleotide sequences against IMGT/GENE-DB human TR gene sequences. In a later analysis, CDR3 sequences and most-parsimonious VDJ recombination scenarios were assigned using the TCRdist pipeline. In a later analysis, every TCR beta chain was defined by the combination of its CDR3 amino acid sequence and its V-gene family, and reads without a unique V-gene family were dropped. In a later analysis, fewer than 600 highly shared, low-generation-probability nucleotide sequences were removed to address suspected cross-contamination and a sequencing artifact. For each public chain, a later analysis derived a clonal expansion index from normalized ranks of inferred template counts within each repertoire. In a later analysis, generation probabilities were computed using a VDJ recombination model fitted to out-of-frame rearrangements, and the results were checked against IGoR. A later analysis scored TCR-TCR, TCR-HLA and TCR-CMV co-occurrence with hypergeometric tests, applying a repertoire-size bias correction to TCR pairs. A later analysis estimated false discovery rates by permuting HLA or CMV assignments 20 times. In a later analysis, co-occurring TCRs were grouped using DBSCAN, with TCRdist sequence similarity added in when clustering inside HLA-allele-positive subsets. Repertoires with fewer than 30,000 or more than 120,000 public chains, plus five repertoires with anomalous nucleotide sharing, were excluded from co-occurrence clustering. In its TCRdb copy, this immuneACCESS table keeps in-frame sequences only and misses some clones. Where compared with another copy, unresolved V genes explain less than half of these, and the others have no known cause. That table furnishes V, J and clone size, whereas the DNA furnished D and trimming. This sample has approximately 100,000 clones in its table, and approximately 82% of those were observed once. Of the sample, more than 0.95% is held by the ten largest clones.

The sequenced material came from PBMCs. This receptor chain uses TRBV7-2 and TRBJ2-7, with TRBD1 matching 7 junction bases. This TCR derives from a woman aged 18-35 years in good health and CMV-seronegative. The DNA sequence reads TGTGCCAGCAGCCGAAGACAGGGATACTACGAGCAGTACTTC. Its product reads: CASSRRQGYYEQYF.